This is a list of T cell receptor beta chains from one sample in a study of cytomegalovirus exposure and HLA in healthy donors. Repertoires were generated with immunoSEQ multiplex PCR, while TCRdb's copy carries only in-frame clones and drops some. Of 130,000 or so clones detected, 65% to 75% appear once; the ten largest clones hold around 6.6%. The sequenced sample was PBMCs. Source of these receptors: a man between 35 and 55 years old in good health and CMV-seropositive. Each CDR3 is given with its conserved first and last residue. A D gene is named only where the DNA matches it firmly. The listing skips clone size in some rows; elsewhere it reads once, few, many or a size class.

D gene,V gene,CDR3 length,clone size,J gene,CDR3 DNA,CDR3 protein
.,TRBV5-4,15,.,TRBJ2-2,TGTGCCAGCCACATACAGGGCGCGAACACCGGGGAGCTGTTTTTT,CASHIQGANTGELFF
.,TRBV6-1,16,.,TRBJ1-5,TGTGCCAGCAGTGAAAGCGTGGGGAGGGGACGGCAGCCCCAGCATTTT,CASSESVGRGRQPQHF
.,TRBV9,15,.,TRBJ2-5,TGTGCCAGCAGCGTCCAAGCCTACCCCGAAGAGACCCAGTACTTC,CASSVQAYPEETQYF
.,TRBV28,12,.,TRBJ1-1,TGTGCCACCTACGGGTCCAACACTGAAGCTTTCTTT,CATYGSNTEAFF
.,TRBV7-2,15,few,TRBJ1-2,TGTGCCAGCAGCTTAGGAGGTTTAGTCGCCTATGGCTACACCTTC,CASSLGGLVAYGYTF
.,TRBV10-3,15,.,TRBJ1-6,TGTGCCATCAGTGAGTCAGGGGGGGGAAGATCACCCCTCCACTTT,CAISESGGGRSPLHF
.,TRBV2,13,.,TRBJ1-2,TGTGCCAGCGGCGACAGTTTCAACTATGGCTACACCTTC,CASGDSFNYGYTF
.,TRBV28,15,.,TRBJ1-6,TGTGCCAGCAGTGGACTCCTAGGGAAAAATTCACCCCTCCACTTT,CASSGLLGKNSPLHF
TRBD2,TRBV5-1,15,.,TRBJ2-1,TGCGCCAGCAGCCCGCCGGTAGCGGGAGGGAATGAGCAGTTCTTC,CASSPPVAGGNEQFF
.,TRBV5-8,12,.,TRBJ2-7,TGTGCCAGCAGCCCTCGGACATACGAGCAGTACTTC,CASSPRTYEQYF
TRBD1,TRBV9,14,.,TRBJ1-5,TGTGCCAGCAGCGCGGACAGGGAGATACAGCCCCAGCATTTT,CASSADREIQPQHF
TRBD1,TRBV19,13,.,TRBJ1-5,TGTGCCAGTAGGACAGGGGGCTGGCAGCCCCAGCATTTT,CASRTGGWQPQHF
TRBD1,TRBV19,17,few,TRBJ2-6,TGTGCCAGTAGTATAGTCTACAGGGGCTCTGGGGCCAACGTCCTGACTTTC,CASSIVYRGSGANVLTF
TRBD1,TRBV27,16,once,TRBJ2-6,TGTGCCAGCAGACCCATAGGGACAGGAGGGGCCAACGTCCTGACTTTC,CASRPIGTGGANVLTF
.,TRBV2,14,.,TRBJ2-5,TGTGCCAGCAAACAAAACAGGGACCCAGAGACCCAGTACTTC,CASKQNRDPETQYF
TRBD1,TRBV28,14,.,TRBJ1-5,TGTGCCAGCATCACAGGGGATGGCAATCAGCCCCAGCATTTT,CASITGDGNQPQHF
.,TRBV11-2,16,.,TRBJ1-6,TGTGCCAGCAGCCGAACACCCCAAACGGGAAATTCACCCCTCCACTTT,CASSRTPQTGNSPLHF
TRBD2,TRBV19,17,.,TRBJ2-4,TGTGCCAGTAGCGTTAGCGGGATCAATCGAGCCAAAAACATTCAGTACTTC,CASSVSGINRAKNIQYF
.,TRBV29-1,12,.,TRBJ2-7,TGCAGCGTTGAAGATCTAACCTACGAGCAGTACTTC,CSVEDLTYEQYF
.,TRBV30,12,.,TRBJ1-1,TGTGCCTGGAGGAAGGGGGGGACTGAAGCTTTCTTT,CAWRKGGTEAFF
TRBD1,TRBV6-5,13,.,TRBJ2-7,TGTGCCAGCAGTTACGGACAGGGACGCGAGCAGTACTTC,CASSYGQGREQYF
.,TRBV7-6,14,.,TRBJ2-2,TGTGCCAGCAGCTCCGGGTACAACACCGGGGAGCTGTTTTTT,CASSSGYNTGELFF